The sequence of this TCR beta chain was determined in a study of T cells in Graves' hyperthyroidism and ophthalmopathy. RNA transcripts yielded amplified TCR beta CDR3 regions. HTBI primers were used for first-round RT-PCR of the TCR CDR3. TCRdb ran MiXCR on the multiplex PCR reads and lists one entry per CDR3 protein. Among some 270,000 distinct CDR3 sequences listed, 12% to 15% were seen once. Per germline, CDR1 SNHLY and CDR2 FYNNEI. A total of 11 residues make up the CDR3, ends included. Remarks on this clonotype: Because the CDR3's place on the DNA is in doubt, the DNA is left out and the CDR3 is given as listed by TCRdb.

Diagnoses rested on clinical symptoms, serum thyroxine and TRAb, thyroid ultrasound and orbital computed tomography. Sequenced input: blood. The rearrangement joins TRBV2 to TRBJ1-4; TRBD1, the table's D call, was not compared with the DNA. The sequence came from a woman aged 40 to 55 with Graves' hyperthyroidism. The CDR3 loop is CASSGGENCFF.